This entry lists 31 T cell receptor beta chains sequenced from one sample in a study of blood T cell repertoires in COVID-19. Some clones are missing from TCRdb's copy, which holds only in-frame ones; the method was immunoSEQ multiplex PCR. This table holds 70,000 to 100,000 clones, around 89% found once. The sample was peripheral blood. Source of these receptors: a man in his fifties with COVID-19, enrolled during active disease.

The CDR3 region is CATSDLDLSGWETQYF. CDR3 nucleotides: TGTGCCACCAGTGATTTGGACCTATCAGGGTGGGAGACCCAGTACTTC. This chain connects TRBV24-1 to TRBJ2-5; D may be TRBD1 (5 bases). Germline CDR1 and CDR2: KGHDR and SFDVKD. The CDR3 has 16 residues. Trimming took 0 bases from V and 5 from J, leaving 15 bases between them.

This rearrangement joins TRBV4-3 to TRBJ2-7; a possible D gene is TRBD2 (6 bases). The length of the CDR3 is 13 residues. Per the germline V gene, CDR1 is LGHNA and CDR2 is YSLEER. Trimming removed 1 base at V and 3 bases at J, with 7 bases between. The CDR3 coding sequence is TGCGCCAGCAGCCAAGTGGGGGGCTACGAGCAGTACTTC. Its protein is CASSQVGGYEQYF.

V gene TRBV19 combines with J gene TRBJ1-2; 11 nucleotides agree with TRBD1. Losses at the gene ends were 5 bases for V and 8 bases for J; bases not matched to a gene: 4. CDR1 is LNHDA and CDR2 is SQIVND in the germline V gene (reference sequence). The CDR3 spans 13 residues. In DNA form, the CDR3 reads TGTGCCAGTAGTGGACAGGGGGCGGTCGGCTACACCTTC. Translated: CASSGQGAVGYTF.

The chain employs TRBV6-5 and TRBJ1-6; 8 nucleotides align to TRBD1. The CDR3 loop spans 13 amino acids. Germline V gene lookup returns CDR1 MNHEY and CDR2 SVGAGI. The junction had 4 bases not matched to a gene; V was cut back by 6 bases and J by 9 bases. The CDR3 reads CASRVTGGSPLHF. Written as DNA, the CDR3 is TGTGCCAGCAGGGTCACAGGGGGTTCACCCCTCCACTTT.

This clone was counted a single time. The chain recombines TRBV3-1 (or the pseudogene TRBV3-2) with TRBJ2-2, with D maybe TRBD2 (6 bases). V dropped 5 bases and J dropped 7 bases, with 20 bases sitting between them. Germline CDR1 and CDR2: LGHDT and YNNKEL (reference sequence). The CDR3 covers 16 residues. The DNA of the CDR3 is TGTGCCAGCAGCGTCCAGGCGGGGACTCGGGGCGGGGAGCTGTTTTTT. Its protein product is CASSVQAGTRGGELFF.

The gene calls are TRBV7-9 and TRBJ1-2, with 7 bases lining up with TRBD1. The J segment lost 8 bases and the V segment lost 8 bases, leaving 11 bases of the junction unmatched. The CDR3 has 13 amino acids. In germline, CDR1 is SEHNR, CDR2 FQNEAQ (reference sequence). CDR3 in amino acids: CASQGDGTGGYTF. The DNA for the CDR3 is TGTGCCAGCCAGGGGGACGGCACTGGGGGCTACACCTTC.

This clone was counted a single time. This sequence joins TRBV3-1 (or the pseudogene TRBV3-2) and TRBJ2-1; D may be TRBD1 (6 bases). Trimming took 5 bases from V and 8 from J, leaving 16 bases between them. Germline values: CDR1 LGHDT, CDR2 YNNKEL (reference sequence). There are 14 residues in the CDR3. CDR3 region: CASSTGTTGDEQFF. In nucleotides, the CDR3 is TGTGCCAGCAGCACCGGGACAACTGGGGATGAGCAGTTCTTC.

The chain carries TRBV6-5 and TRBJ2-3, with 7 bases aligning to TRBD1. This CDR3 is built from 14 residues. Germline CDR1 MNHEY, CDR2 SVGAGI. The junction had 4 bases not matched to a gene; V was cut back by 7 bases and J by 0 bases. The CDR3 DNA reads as TGTGCCAGCAACGGGACAGATAGCACAGATACGCAGTATTTT. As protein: CASNGTDSTDTQYF.

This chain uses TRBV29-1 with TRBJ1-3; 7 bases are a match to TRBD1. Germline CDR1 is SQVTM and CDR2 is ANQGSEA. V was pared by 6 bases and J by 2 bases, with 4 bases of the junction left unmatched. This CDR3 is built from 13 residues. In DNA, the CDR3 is TGCAGCGTCACAGGGGACCCTGGAAACACCATATATTTT. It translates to CSVTGDPGNTIYF.

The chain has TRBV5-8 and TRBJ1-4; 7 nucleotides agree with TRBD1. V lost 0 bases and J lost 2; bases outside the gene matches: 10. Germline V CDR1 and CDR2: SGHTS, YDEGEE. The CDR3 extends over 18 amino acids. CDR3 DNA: TGTGCCAGCAGCTTGGTGGCCCTAGACAGGGTTACTAATGAAAAACTGTTTTTT. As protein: CASSLVALDRVTNEKLFF.

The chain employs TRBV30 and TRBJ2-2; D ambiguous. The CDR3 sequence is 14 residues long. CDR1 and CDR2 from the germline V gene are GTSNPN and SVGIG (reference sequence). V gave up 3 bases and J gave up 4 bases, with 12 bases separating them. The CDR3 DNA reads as TGTGCCTGGAGCGCCGCGTTTGCCACCGGGGAGCTGTTTTTT. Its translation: CAWSAAFATGELFF.

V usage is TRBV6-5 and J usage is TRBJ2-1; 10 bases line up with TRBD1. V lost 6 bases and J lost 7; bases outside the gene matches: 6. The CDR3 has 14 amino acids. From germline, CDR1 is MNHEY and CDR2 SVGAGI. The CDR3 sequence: CASRRQGAGNEQFF. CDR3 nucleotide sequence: TGTGCCAGCAGACGACAGGGGGCAGGGAATGAGCAGTTCTTC.

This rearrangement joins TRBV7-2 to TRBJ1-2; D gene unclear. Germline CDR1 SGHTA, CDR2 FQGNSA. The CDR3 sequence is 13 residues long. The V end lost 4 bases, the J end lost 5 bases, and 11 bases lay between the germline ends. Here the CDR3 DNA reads TGTGCCAGCAGCTCCCCGGGAGTATATGGCTACACCTTC. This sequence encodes CASSSPGVYGYTF.

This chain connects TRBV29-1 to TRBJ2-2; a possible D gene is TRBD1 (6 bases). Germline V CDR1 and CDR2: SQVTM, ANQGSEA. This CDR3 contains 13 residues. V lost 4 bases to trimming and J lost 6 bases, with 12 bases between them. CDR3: CSVGDTRSGELFF. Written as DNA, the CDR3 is TGCAGCGTTGGGGACACTCGTTCCGGGGAGCTGTTTTTT.

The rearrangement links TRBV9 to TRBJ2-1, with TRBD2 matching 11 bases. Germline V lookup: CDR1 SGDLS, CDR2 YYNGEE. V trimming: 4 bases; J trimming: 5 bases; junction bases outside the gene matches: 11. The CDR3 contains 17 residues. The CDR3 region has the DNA TGTGCCAGCAGCCTGACGATTACTAGCGGGGGTGACAATGAGCAGTTCTTC. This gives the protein CASSLTITSGGDNEQFF.

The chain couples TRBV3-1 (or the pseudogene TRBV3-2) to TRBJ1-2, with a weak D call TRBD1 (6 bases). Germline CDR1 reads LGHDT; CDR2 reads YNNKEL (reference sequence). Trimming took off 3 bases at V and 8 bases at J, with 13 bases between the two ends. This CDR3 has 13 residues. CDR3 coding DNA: TGTGCCAGCAGCCACCTAACAGGGACGGGCTACACCTTC. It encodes CASSHLTGTGYTF.

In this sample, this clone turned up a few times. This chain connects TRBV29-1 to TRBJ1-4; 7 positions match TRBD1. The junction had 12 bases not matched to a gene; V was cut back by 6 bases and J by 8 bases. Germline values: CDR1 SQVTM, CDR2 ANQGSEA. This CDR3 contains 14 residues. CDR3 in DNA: TGCAGCGTCCAAAACAGGGGATTAGGGGAAAAACTGTTTTTT. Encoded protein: CSVQNRGLGEKLFF.

Here the CDR3 DNA reads TGTGCCAGCAGCTTAGTGGGCAGCTTCTACGAGCAGTACTTC. Its protein is CASSLVGSFYEQYF. The chain uses TRBV7-2 and TRBJ2-7; D is ambiguous. CDR1 and CDR2 from the germline V gene are SGHTA and FQGNSA. The CDR3 consists of 14 residues. Trimming shortened V by 1 base and J by 3 bases, and 10 bases separated the two germline ends. The full variable domain, completed using reference TRBV7-2 and TRBJ2-7, is GAGVSQSPSNKVTEKGKDVELRCDPISGHTALYWYRQSLGQGLEFLIYFQGNSAPDKSGLPSDRFSAERTGGSVSTLTIQRTQQEDSAVYLCASSLVGSFYEQYFGPGTRLTVT.

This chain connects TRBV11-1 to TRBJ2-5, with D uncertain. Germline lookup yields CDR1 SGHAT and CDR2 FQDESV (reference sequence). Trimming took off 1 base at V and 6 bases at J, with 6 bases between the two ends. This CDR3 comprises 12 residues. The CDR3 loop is CASSLGRQTQYF. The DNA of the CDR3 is TGTGCCAGCAGCTTAGGGCGGCAGACCCAGTACTTC.

The CDR3 loop reads CATSDRNRGDMGELFF. Here the CDR3 DNA reads TGTGCCACCAGTGATCGCAACAGGGGAGACATGGGGGAGCTGTTTTTT. The chain couples TRBV24-1 to TRBJ2-2; TRBD1 agrees at 7 bases. V dropped 3 bases and J dropped 8; count of bases not matched to a gene: 11. CDR1 KGHDR and CDR2 SFDVKD come from the germline V gene. The CDR3 spans 16 residues.

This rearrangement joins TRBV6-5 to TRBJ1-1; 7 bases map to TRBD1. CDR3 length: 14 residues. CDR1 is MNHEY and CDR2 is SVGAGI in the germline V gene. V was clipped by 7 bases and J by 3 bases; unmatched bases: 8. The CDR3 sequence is CASKGGPGDTEAFF. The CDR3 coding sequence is TGTGCCAGCAAAGGGGGCCCGGGGGACACTGAAGCTTTCTTT.

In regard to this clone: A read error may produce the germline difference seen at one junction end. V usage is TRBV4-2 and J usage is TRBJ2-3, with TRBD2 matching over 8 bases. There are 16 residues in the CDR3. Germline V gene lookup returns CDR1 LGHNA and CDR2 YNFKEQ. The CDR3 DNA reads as TGTGCCAGCAGTCAAGAGACTCGGGGGGGCACGGATACGCAGTATTTT. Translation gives CASSQETRGGTDTQYF.

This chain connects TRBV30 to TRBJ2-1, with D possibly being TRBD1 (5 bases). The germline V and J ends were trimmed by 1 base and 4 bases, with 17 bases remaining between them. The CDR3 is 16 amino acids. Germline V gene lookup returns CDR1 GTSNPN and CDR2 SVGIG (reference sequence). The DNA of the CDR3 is TGTGCCTGGAGTGACCAGAGTTTCAAGGGGTACAATGAGCAGTTCTTC. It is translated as CAWSDQSFKGYNEQFF.

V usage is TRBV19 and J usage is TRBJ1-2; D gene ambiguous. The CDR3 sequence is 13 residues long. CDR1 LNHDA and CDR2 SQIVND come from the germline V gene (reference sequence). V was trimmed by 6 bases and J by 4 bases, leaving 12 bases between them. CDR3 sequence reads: CASSRDTFYGYTF. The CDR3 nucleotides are TGTGCCAGTAGCCGCGACACATTCTATGGCTACACCTTC. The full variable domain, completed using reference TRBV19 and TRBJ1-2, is DGGITQSPKYLFRKEGQNVTLSCEQNLNHDAMYWYRQDPGQGLRLIYYSQIVNDFQKGDIAEGYSVSREKKESFPLTVTSAQKNPTAFYLCASSRDTFYGYTFGSGTRLTVV.

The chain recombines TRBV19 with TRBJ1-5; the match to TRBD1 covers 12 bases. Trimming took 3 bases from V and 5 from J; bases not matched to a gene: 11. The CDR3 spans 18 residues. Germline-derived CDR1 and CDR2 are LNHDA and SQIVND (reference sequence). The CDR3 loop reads CASSIGPGQGAFHQPQHF. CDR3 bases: TGTGCCAGTAGTATCGGACCGGGACAGGGGGCGTTTCATCAGCCCCAGCATTTT.

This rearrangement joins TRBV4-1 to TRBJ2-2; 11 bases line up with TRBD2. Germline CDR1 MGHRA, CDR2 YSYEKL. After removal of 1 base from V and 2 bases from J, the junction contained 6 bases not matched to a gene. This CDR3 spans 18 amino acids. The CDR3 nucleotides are TGCGCCAGCAGCCAAGTAACTAGCGGGGGTCAAAACACCGGGGAGCTGTTTTTT. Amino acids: CASSQVTSGGQNTGELFF.

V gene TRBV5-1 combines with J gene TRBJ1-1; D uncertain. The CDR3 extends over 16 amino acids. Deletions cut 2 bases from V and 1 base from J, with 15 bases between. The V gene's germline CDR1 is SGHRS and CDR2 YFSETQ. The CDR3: CASSFREKRENTEAFF. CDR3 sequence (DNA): TGCGCCAGCAGCTTTAGGGAGAAACGGGAGAACACTGAAGCTTTCTTT.

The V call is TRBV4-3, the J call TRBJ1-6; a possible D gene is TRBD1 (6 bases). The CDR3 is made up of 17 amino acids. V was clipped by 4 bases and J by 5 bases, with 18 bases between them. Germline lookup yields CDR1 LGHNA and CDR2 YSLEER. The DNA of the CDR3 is TGCGCCAGCAGCCTGTATCGGGGGGGCGTCCATAATTCACCCCTCCACTTT. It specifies CASSLYRGGVHNSPLHF.

CDR3 sequence (DNA): TGTGCCAGCAGCTTAATGTTGGGACAGCAAATCTCTGGGGCCAACGTCCTGACTTTC. Translation: CASSLMLGQQISGANVLTF. V usage is TRBV5-4 and J usage is TRBJ2-6; 7 nucleotides align to TRBD1. Germline V gives CDR1 SGHNT, CDR2 YYREEE (reference sequence). J lost 0 bases, V lost 2 bases, and 11 bases had no gene match. The CDR3 is 19 amino acids.

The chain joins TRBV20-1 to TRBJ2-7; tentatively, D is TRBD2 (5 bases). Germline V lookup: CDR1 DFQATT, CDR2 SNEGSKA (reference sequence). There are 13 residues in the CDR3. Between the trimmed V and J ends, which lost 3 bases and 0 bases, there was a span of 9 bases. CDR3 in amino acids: CSASTDYSYEQYF. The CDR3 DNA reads TGCAGTGCTAGTACCGACTACTCCTACGAGCAGTACTTC.

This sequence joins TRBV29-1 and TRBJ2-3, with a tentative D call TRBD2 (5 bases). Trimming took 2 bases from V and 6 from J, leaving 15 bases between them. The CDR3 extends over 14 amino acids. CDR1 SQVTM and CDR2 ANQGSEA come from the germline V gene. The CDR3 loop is CSVESGKTWDTQYF. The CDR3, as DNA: TGCAGCGTTGAATCGGGGAAAACTTGGGATACGCAGTATTTT.